Listed here are 5 T cell receptor beta chains from one sample, sequenced in a study of beta chain features in type 1 diabetes (dated by TCRdb to the late 2010s). Results and caveats for the whole study, not just this receptor: In all four CD4+ subsets, TCRB CDR3 length was moderately but significantly shorter in type 1 diabetes patients.

Their antigens remain unidentified. Receptor libraries were prepared by the immunoSEQ multiplex PCR assay. The entire amount of isolated RNA was reverse transcribed using the High Capacity cDNA Reverse Transcription Kit, so the sequenced TCRB transcripts were expressed ones. TCRdb stores this immuneACCESS table with in-frame sequences only. Part of the clones is absent; in the studies checked, under half of the shortfall reflects unresolved V genes, and no reason is known for the rest. Counted in this sample were some 700,000 clones; 13% of them appeared once. Jointly, the top ten make up less than 0.025% of the sample. The sample comprised naive CD4+ T cells from blood. The intended sense of this specimen's cell subset or site label: true naive CD4+ T cells. The receptors shown here come from a man in his late teens or twenties with type 1 diabetes.

This chain connects TRBV11-2 to TRBJ1-3, with D tentatively TRBD1 (5 bases). In germline, CDR1 is SGHAT, CDR2 FQNNGV. The ends were cut back, 3 bases at V and 0 bases at J, with 15 bases in the middle. CDR3 length: 17 residues. For the CDR3, the DNA is TGTGCCAGCAGCTTTGGGGCAGATCATGACTCTGGAAACACCATATATTTT. It codes for CASSFGADHDSGNTIYF.

This clone was detected only a few times. V usage is TRBV25-1 and J usage is TRBJ2-7; a weak D match, TRBD2 (5 bases). The V gene's germline CDR1 is MGHDK and CDR2 SYGVNS. Trimming took off 5 bases at V and 2 bases at J, with 16 bases between the two ends. The CDR3 has 15 amino acids. The CDR3 nucleotides are TGTGCCAGCAGTAGGGTGGGAGAGGCTCCCTACGAGCAGTACTTC. The encoded protein is CASSRVGEAPYEQYF.

In its sample, this clone was seen a few times. The chain has TRBV7-8 and TRBJ2-1; 11 bases are shared with TRBD2. Germline loops: CDR1 SGHVS, CDR2 FQNEAQ. Trimming removed 4 bases from V and 4 bases from J; junction bases left unmatched: 6. The CDR3 spans 16 residues. CDR3 sequence: CASSSSLAGGYNEQFF. The CDR3 region has the DNA TGTGCCAGCAGCTCCTCATTAGCGGGGGGGTACAATGAGCAGTTCTTC.

The table lists this clone with a few counts. This chain's CDR3 is CASSVQGVGYGYTF. CDR3 coding DNA: TGTGCCAGCAGCGTGCAGGGAGTTGGCTATGGCTACACCTTC. V is TRBV9 and J is TRBJ1-2, with a possible D match to TRBD1 (5 bases). V gave up 2 bases and J gave up 4 bases, with 12 bases separating them. The CDR3 is 14 residues long. Looked up from germline, CDR1 is SGDLS and CDR2 is YYNGEE.

This clone was seen only a few times. Additional DNA sequences in this sample encode the identical CDR3. This sequence joins TRBV5-1 and TRBJ1-3; no clear D. Trimming took off 0 bases at V and 0 bases at J, with 7 bases between the two ends. This CDR3 spans 15 amino acids. Germline values: CDR1 SGHRS, CDR2 YFSETQ. CDR3 nucleotide sequence: TGCGCCAGCAGCTTGGGATCCAGCTCTGGAAACACCATATATTTT. Translating it yields CASSLGSSSGNTIYF.